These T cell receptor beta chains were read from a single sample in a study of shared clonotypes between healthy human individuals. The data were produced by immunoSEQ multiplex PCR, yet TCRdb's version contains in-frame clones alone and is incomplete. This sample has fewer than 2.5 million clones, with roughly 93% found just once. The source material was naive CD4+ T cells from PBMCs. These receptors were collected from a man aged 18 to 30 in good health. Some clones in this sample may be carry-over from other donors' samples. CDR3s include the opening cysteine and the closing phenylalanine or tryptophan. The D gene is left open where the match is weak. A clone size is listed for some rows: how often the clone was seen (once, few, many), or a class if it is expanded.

TGTGCCAGCAGAGCGGACGGGACTAGCGGGAGGGGTGAGCAGTTCTTC | CASRADGTSGRGEQFF | TRBV27 | TRBD2 | once | TRBJ2-1
TGTGCCAGCAGCTCCCAGGGGGCCGGTATCACCGGGGAGCTGTTTTTT | CASSSQGAGITGELFF | TRBV7-6 | TRBD1 | NA | TRBJ2-2
TGTGCCAGCAGCTTAGTTAGGACAGCTCCTAGCTATGGCTACACCTTC | CASSLVRTAPSYGYTF | TRBV7-2 | NA | NA | TRBJ1-2
TGTGCCAGCAGCCCGGCGGGCGAGCAGTACTTC | CASSPAGEQYF | TRBV6-6 | NA | once | TRBJ2-7
TGTGCCAGCACCAGAGGGAGGGCTGGCTACACCTTC | CASTRGRAGYTF | TRBV6-6 | NA | NA | TRBJ1-2
TGTGCCAGCAGTCCATGGGAGCGAGAGCAGTACTTC | CASSPWEREQYF | TRBV25-1 | NA | NA | TRBJ2-5
TGCGCCAGCACGGGAGAGGCCTACGAGCAGTACTTC | CASTGEAYEQYF | TRBV5-1 | NA | NA | TRBJ2-7
TGTGCCAGCTCACCCTCAGACAGGGACTATGGCTACACCTTC | CASSPSDRDYGYTF | TRBV18 | TRBD1 | NA | TRBJ1-2
TGTGCCAGCAGGAGGACTAGCGGGAGAGGCGAGCAGTACTTC | CASRRTSGRGEQYF | TRBV13 | TRBD2 | NA | TRBJ2-7
TGTGCCAGCAGCTTGGGACAGGGGATAGGGGAGCTGTTTTTT | CASSLGQGIGELFF | TRBV7-2 | TRBD1 | NA | TRBJ2-2
TGCGCCAGCAGTTCAGGACAGGGACTCGAGACCCAGTACTTC | CASSSGQGLETQYF | TRBV10-1 | TRBD1 | NA | TRBJ2-5
TGTGCCAGCAGTTTATCGATCTGGGGGGACAATGAGCAGTTCTTC | CASSLSIWGDNEQFF | TRBV27 | NA | NA | TRBJ2-1
TGTGCCAGCAGCCGTCAGCCCGGGGAGCTGTTTTTT | CASSRQPGELFF | TRBV7-2 | NA | NA | TRBJ2-2
TGTGCCAGTAGTGGACAGGGCTACGAGCAGTACTTC | CASSGQGYEQYF | TRBV19 | TRBD1 | NA | TRBJ2-7
TGTGCCACCAGCAGAGAGCCGAGCGTGGCAGATACGCAGTATTTT | CATSREPSVADTQYF | TRBV15 | NA | NA | TRBJ2-3
TGCGCCAGCAGTCTTACATCACAGGGGACCATTGAAGCTTTCTTT | CASSLTSQGTIEAFF | TRBV10-2 | TRBD1 | NA | TRBJ1-1
TGCGCCAGCAGCTTGGCCTATGGACAGAACACCGGGGAGCTGTTTTTT | CASSLAYGQNTGELFF | TRBV5-1 | NA | NA | TRBJ2-2
TGTGCCAGTACGCAGTCATCCAAGGGGCCCCAGCATTTT | CASTQSSKGPQHF | TRBV19 | NA | NA | TRBJ1-5
TGTGCCAGCCTCGCGGGAGGCACAGATACGCAGTATTTT | CASLAGGTDTQYF | TRBV28 | TRBD2 | once | TRBJ2-3
TGCGCCAGCTACCCGGGACAGAGCACAGATACGCAGTATTTT | CASYPGQSTDTQYF | TRBV5-1 | TRBD1 | NA | TRBJ2-3
TGTGCCAGCAGTGAAAGCAGGGGTGGGCAGCCCCAGCATTTT | CASSESRGGQPQHF | TRBV6-1 | NA | NA | TRBJ1-5
TGCGCCAGCAGCGACCGCTCTGGGGCCAACGTCCTGACTTTC | CASSDRSGANVLTF | TRBV5-1 | NA | NA | TRBJ2-6
TGTGCCAGCAGTGAACAGGGTCTTAACAATCAGCCCCAGCATTTT | CASSEQGLNNQPQHF | TRBV2 | NA | once | TRBJ1-5
TGTGCCAGCAGTTTTGGGCGGCAGACTTTTTACGAGCAGTACTTC | CASSFGRQTFYEQYF | TRBV28 | NA | NA | TRBJ2-7
TGTGCCAGCAGTCTATCACTCTCAGGGGCTCCTAATGAAAAACTGTTTTTT | CASSLSLSGAPNEKLFF | TRBV27 | NA | NA | TRBJ1-4
TGTGCCAGCAGACACCCCCTGGTCCCAGGGCTAGGCGAGCAGTACTTC | CASRHPLVPGLGEQYF | TRBV11-2 | NA | once | TRBJ2-7
TGCGCCAGCAGCAAAAACGGACTAGCGGGATCCTACGAGCAGTACTTC | CASSKNGLAGSYEQYF | TRBV5-1 | TRBD2 | NA | TRBJ2-7